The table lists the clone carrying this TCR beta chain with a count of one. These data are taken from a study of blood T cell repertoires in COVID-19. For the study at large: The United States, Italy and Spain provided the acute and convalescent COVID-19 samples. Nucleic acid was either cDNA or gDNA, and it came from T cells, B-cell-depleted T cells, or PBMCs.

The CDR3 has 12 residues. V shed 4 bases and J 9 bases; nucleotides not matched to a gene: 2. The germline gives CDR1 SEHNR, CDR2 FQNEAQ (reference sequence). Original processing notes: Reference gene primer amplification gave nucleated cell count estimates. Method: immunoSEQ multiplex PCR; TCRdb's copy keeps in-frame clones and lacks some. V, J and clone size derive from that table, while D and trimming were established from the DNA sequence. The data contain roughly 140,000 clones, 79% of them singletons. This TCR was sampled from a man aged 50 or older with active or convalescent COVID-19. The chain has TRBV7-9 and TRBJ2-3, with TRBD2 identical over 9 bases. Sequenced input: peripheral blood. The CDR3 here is CASSSGLATQYF. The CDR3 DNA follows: TGTGCCAGCAGCTCTGGACTAGCGACGCAGTATTTT.